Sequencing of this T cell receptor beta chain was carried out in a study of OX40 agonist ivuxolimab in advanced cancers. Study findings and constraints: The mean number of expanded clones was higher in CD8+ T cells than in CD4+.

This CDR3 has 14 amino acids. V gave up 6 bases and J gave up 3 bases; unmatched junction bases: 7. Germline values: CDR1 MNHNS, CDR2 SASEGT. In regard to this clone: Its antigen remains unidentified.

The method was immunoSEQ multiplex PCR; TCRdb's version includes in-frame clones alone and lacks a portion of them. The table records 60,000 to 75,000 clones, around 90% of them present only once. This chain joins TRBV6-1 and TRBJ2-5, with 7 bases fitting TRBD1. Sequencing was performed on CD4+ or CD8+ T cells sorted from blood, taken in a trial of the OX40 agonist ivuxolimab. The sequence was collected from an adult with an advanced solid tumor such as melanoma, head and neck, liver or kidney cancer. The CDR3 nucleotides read TGTGCCAGCAGGGTACAGGGGCTTGAAGAGACCCAGTACTTC. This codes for CASRVQGLEETQYF.